This T cell receptor (beta chain) emerged from a study of cytomegalovirus exposure and HLA in healthy donors. Study conclusions and caveats: Associated with cytomegalovirus, according to the listing, were some 180 TCR beta chains.

The CDR3 has 17 amino acids. J was trimmed by 3 bases and V by 3 bases; bases with no gene match: 14. Germline V CDR1 and CDR2: SQVTM, ANQGSEA. The primer mix had 60 Vbeta and 13 Jbeta primers. Original methodology: In a later analysis, 10 million to 11 million of 83 million or so unique beta chains occurred in at least two donors. Method: immunoSEQ multiplex PCR; TCRdb's copy keeps in-frame clones and lacks some. Clone size and V and J calls were adopted from that table, with D and trimming inferred from the DNA. The sample yields about 160,000 clones, roughly three quarters seen once. This clone was detected only a few times. Its target is not known.

This chain connects TRBV29-1 to TRBJ2-7, with 10 nucleotides matching TRBD1. This sequence was found in a man between 40 and 49 years old in good health and CMV-seropositive. Input material: PBMCs. The CDR3 coding sequence is TGCAGCGTTGAGGCCATAGGAACCGGGACAGGGGTCTACGAGCAGTACTTC. Its protein product is CSVEAIGTGTGVYEQYF.